The clone carrying this T cell receptor (beta chain) came up a few times. The antigen is unknown. This sample was included in a study of CD8 T cells in ankylosing spondylitis. Study-level results: What appeared characteristic of ankylosing spondylitis blood was a TCR beta motif of fewer than ten highly homologous variants.

V lost 4 bases to trimming and J lost 6 bases, with 17 bases between them. Germline values: CDR1 SGHKS, CDR2 YYEKEE (reference sequence). There are 14 residues in the CDR3. TCRdb analysed the 5' RACE reads with MiXCR anew, one entry per CDR3 protein. The sample includes fewer than 500,000 distinct CDR3 sequences, roughly 26% of them seen just once. Sequencing was carried out using blood, either unsorted or a sorted T cell fraction (not recorded which). This chain links TRBV5-5 with TRBJ2-7; D assignment may be TRBD1 or TRBD2 (7 bases each). The receptor comes from a male donor with ankylosing spondylitis. CDR3 sequence reads: CASSDQGGIGEQYF. The CDR3 DNA sequence: TGTGCCAGCAGCGATCAGGGGGGGATTGGCGAGCAGTACTTC.